The 25 T cell receptor beta chains given below trace back to one sample, sequenced in a study of T-cell reconstitution after alpha-beta-depleted transplantation in children. Unique molecular identifiers were incorporated when the TCRbeta library was constructed. TCRdb re-analysed the PCR reads in MiXCR, keeping a single row per CDR3 protein. The data show hundreds of thousands of distinct CDR3 sequences, with approximately 14% seen just once and 0.79% held by the top ten. The material sequenced was PBMCs, taken before TCRalphabeta/CD19-depleted stem cell transplant. These receptors originate from a girl aged 2-9 years with congenital amegakaryocytic thrombocytopenia, due to receive a stem cell transplant.

This clonotype appeared many times. The rearrangement joins TRBV5-8 to TRBJ1-2; a weak D match, TRBD1 (6 bases). V was pared by 4 bases and J by 4 bases, with 11 bases between. The V gene's germline CDR1 is SGHTS and CDR2 YDEGEE. This CDR3 spans 13 amino acids. The CDR3 DNA reads TGTGCCAGCAGCCGTGGACAGACCTATGGCTACACCTTC. Its protein is CASSRGQTYGYTF.

This clonotype has a handful of counts. This chain links TRBV27 with TRBJ2-5; 7 bases agree with TRBD2. Per the germline V gene, CDR1 is MNHEY and CDR2 is SMNVEV (reference sequence). This CDR3 has 15 amino acids. J lost 1 base, V lost 10 bases, and 12 bases had no gene match. The CDR3 nucleotides are TGTGCCACCCGTACCCTAGCGGTGGGCCAAGAGACCCAGTACTTC. Residues: CATRTLAVGQETQYF.

The rearrangement uses TRBV29-1 and TRBJ1-5, with D possibly matching TRBD1 (6 bases). Germline V gene data show CDR1 as SQVTM and CDR2 as ANQGSEA. The CDR3 spans 14 residues. V was clipped by 7 bases and J by 1 base, with 14 bases between them. CDR3 in DNA: TGCAGCGCCCAGGGTGGGGGCAGCAATCAGCCCCAGCATTTT. It yields the protein CSAQGGGSNQPQHF.

This clonotype was seen ten or more times. The V gene is TRBV12-3 or TRBV12-4, the J gene TRBJ2-1, with D unclear. V lost 6 bases, J lost 8 bases, and 17 bases lay in between. The CDR3 is made up of 14 amino acids. DNA for the CDR3: TGTGCCAGCAGCCAAAGAGTCGGGCTCGATGAGCAGTTCTTC. This sequence encodes CASSQRVGLDEQFF.

The chain recombines TRBV20-1 with TRBJ1-1; the match to TRBD1 covers 7 bases. The CDR3 has 15 amino acids. Germline CDR1 is DFQATT and CDR2 is SNEGSKA (reference sequence). With 5 bases clipped from V and 2 bases from J, the junction kept 11 bases outside the gene matches. Written as DNA, the CDR3 is TGCAGTGCTGGGGAAGGGACAGACTTTAACACTGAAGCTTTCTTT. It yields the protein CSAGEGTDFNTEAFF.

This clonotype was counted a few times. This chain connects TRBV24-1 to TRBJ1-5; tentatively, D is TRBD1 (5 bases). This CDR3 region has 18 residues. Per germline, CDR1 KGHDR and CDR2 SFDVKD. V was cut by 6 bases and J by 6 bases, with 26 bases left in between. The CDR3 loop reads CATSRFGWRGGSVQPQHF. The CDR3 DNA is TGTGCCACCAGTAGATTTGGCTGGAGGGGAGGTTCTGTTCAGCCCCAGCATTTT.

In its sample, this clonotype was seen many times. This rearrangement joins TRBV5-1 to TRBJ2-7; 9 positions match TRBD1. The V and J ends lost 5 bases and 5 bases, in that order; junction bases with no gene match: 8. Per the germline V gene, CDR1 is SGHRS and CDR2 is YFSETQ. This CDR3 comprises 14 residues. CDR3 DNA sequence: TGCGCCAGCAGGCACAGGGGGCGCGAGGACGAGCAGTACTTC. It yields the protein CASRHRGREDEQYF.

With respect to this clonotype: This could be a read error, since a much larger clone is one nucleotide away. V gene TRBV5-1 combines with J gene TRBJ2-1; D not resolved. Germline CDR1 reads SGHRS; CDR2 reads YFSETQ. The CDR3 sequence is 16 residues long. The CDR3 DNA reads TGCTCCAGCAGCTTGGCCTACGACAAGTCGATCTTTGGGCAGTTCTTC. It yields the protein CSSSLAYDKSIFGQFF.

This clonotype was counted only a few times. This chain uses TRBV5-6 with TRBJ2-2; D not resolved. CDR1 is SGHDT and CDR2 is YYEEEE in the germline V gene. The V end lost 3 bases, the J end lost 7 bases, and 7 bases lay between the germline ends. This CDR3 is built from 12 residues. The CDR3 sequence is CASSSWLGELFF. The CDR3 DNA is TGTGCCAGCAGCTCGTGGCTCGGGGAGCTGTTTTTT.

The rearrangement joins TRBV20-1 to TRBJ2-7, with D possibly being TRBD1 or TRBD2 (5 bases each). Trimming took off 0 bases at V and 6 bases at J, with 21 bases between the two ends. Per germline, CDR1 DFQATT and CDR2 SNEGSKA (reference sequence). The CDR3 length is 16 residues. The CDR3 coding sequence is TGCAGTGCTAGAGAGAGTAGCGTCCCCTCGGGGCGCGAGCAGTACTTC. Amino acid sequence: CSARESSVPSGREQYF.

About this clonotype itself: One end of the junction does not line up with germline, which may come from a read error. This chain links TRBV2 with TRBJ2-1, with TRBD2 matching over 7 bases. This CDR3 is built from 18 residues. CDR1 is SNHLY, CDR2 FYNNEI, per germline. For the CDR3, the DNA is TGTACCAGCAGCTCCCTGGATTACCTTAGCGGGTCCTACAATGAGCAGTTCTTC. The encoded protein is CTSSSLDYLSGSYNEQFF.

This clonotype has at least ten counts. The genes are TRBV10-2 and TRBJ2-4; tentatively, D is TRBD2 (6 bases). The CDR3 totals 15 residues. The V and J ends lost 0 bases and 6 bases respectively, with 12 bases between them. Germline-derived CDR1 and CDR2 are WSHSY and SAAADI. CDR3 protein: CASSESTGAGNIQYF. The CDR3, as DNA: TGCGCCAGCAGTGAGTCGACGGGAGCGGGAAACATTCAGTACTTC.

This clonotype has just a few counts. V and J are TRBV29-1 and TRBJ2-7; TRBD2 matches at 7 bases. The CDR3 covers 14 residues. Unmatched junction bases numbered 14, after V lost 5 bases and J lost 7 bases. Germline V lookup: CDR1 SQVTM, CDR2 ANQGSEA. The CDR3 reads CSVIPLGGVWEQYF. The CDR3 DNA reads as TGCAGCGTTATCCCCTTGGGGGGGGTATGGGAGCAGTACTTC.

This clonotype has just a few counts. The chain employs TRBV27 and TRBJ2-2; perhaps TRBD1 as D (6 bases). CDR1 and CDR2 (germline): MNHEY, SMNVEV (reference sequence). V dropped 4 bases and J dropped 8 bases, with 11 bases sitting between them. This CDR3 comprises 13 residues. CDR3 DNA: TGTGCCAGCAGTTGGACAGCGGCTGGGGAGCTGTTTTTT. Translation gives CASSWTAAGELFF.

This clonotype was seen many times. This chain links TRBV20-1 with TRBJ2-3; 10 bases agree with TRBD2. The CDR3 totals 17 residues. Germline-derived CDR1 and CDR2 are DFQATT and SNEGSKA (reference sequence). The ends lost 0 bases at V and 2 bases at J; junction bases unmatched: 8. The CDR3 region is CSARDSNSGGSTDTQYF. In DNA, the CDR3 is TGCAGTGCTAGAGATTCTAATAGCGGGGGGTCCACAGATACGCAGTATTTT.

In this sample, this clonotype turned up many times. V and J are TRBV12-3 or TRBV12-4 and TRBJ2-1; D remains ambiguous. CDR3 length: 13 amino acids. The V end was cut by 6 bases, the J end by 9 bases, with 15 bases between. CDR3 sequence (DNA): TGTGCCAGCAGCCCCTCCGCGGTAGGTGAGCAGTTCTTC. Translating it yields CASSPSAVGEQFF.

This clonotype has ten or more counts. In DNA form, the CDR3 reads TGTGCCACCAGCAGAGATCGAACAGGGGTTCAGGGCTACACCTTC. Its protein product is CATSRDRTGVQGYTF. The V gene is TRBV15, the J gene TRBJ1-2; 7 bases align to TRBD1. The CDR3 length is 15 residues. Looked up from germline, CDR1 is LNHNV and CDR2 is YYDKDF (reference sequence). The J segment lost 8 bases and the V segment lost 0 bases, leaving 9 bases of the junction unmatched.

This clonotype showed up just a few times. V is TRBV14 and J is TRBJ2-7; 10 nucleotides line up with TRBD1. J gave up 6 bases and V 4 bases, and 12 bases lay outside the gene matches. The germline V gene encodes CDR1 SGHDN and CDR2 FVKESK. The CDR3 has 16 amino acids. The CDR3, as DNA: TGTGCCAGCAGCCCCAGCGGACAGGGGGTTTCTAGCGAGCAGTACTTC. This sequence encodes CASSPSGQGVSSEQYF.

This clonotype was detected ten times or more. The chain uses TRBV6-1 and TRBJ2-3; 10 bases agree with TRBD2. CDR1 MNHNS and CDR2 SASEGT come from the germline V gene. This CDR3 contains 15 residues. The trim removed 3 bases at V and 7 bases at J, leaving 7 bases unmatched. CDR3 residues: CASSDGLAGAHTQYF. The CDR3 DNA is TGTGCCAGCAGTGACGGGCTAGCGGGAGCTCATACGCAGTATTTT.

The V call is TRBV7-3, the J call TRBJ2-1, with TRBD2 identical over 12 bases. Germline V lookup: CDR1 SGHTA, CDR2 FQGTGA. CDR3 length: 18 amino acids. J lost 4 bases, V lost 5 bases, and 12 bases had no gene match. CDR3 sequence: CASSPGLAGRRAYNEQFF. The CDR3 DNA follows: TGTGCCAGCAGCCCCGGACTAGCGGGGAGACGGGCTTACAATGAGCAGTTCTTC.

The genes are TRBV5-1 and TRBJ2-5; 10 bases agree with TRBD2. The CDR3 totals 16 residues. CDR1 is SGHRS, CDR2 YFSETQ, per germline. With 4 bases clipped from V and 0 bases from J, the junction kept 6 bases outside the gene matches. The CDR3: CASSMQGTSDQETQYF. The CDR3 DNA reads TGCGCCAGCAGCATGCAAGGGACTAGCGACCAAGAGACCCAGTACTTC.

The rearrangement uses TRBV5-1 and TRBJ2-7; no firm D call. V lost 0 bases, J lost 0 bases, and 7 bases lay in between. The germline gives CDR1 SGHRS, CDR2 YFSETQ. The CDR3 has 14 residues. CDR3 residues: CASSLDPASYEQYF. CDR3 in DNA: TGCGCCAGCAGCTTGGATCCAGCCTCCTACGAGCAGTACTTC.

This clonotype was counted between two and nine times. This sequence joins TRBV12-3 or TRBV12-4 and TRBJ2-3; D gene unclear. The CDR3 consists of 15 residues. V lost 7 bases and J 6 bases, leaving 20 bases between the germline ends. CDR3 coding DNA: TGTGCCAGCATACGGAGCTCAGGTTTCGAGGATACGCAGTATTTT. It codes for CASIRSSGFEDTQYF.

This clonotype showed up many times. The rearrangement joins TRBV29-1 to TRBJ2-7, with D tentatively TRBD2 (6 bases). From germline, CDR1 is SQVTM and CDR2 ANQGSEA. Trimming pared 4 bases from V and 5 bases from J, leaving 6 bases between. This CDR3 comprises 10 residues. CDR3 nucleotide sequence: TGCAGCGTTGCGGGGGACGAGCAGTACTTC. Protein: CSVAGDEQYF.

This clonotype has a count of ten or more. The chain recombines TRBV10-1 with TRBJ2-7; the D gene is possibly TRBD2 (5 bases). This CDR3 spans 15 amino acids. Germline CDR1 WNHNN, CDR2 SYGVQD (reference sequence). V gave up 3 bases and J gave up 6 bases, with 18 bases separating them. CDR3 bases: TGCGCCAGCAGTGACGGGGAAATAATTTCGTCCGAGCAGTACTTC. It codes for CASSDGEIISSEQYF.